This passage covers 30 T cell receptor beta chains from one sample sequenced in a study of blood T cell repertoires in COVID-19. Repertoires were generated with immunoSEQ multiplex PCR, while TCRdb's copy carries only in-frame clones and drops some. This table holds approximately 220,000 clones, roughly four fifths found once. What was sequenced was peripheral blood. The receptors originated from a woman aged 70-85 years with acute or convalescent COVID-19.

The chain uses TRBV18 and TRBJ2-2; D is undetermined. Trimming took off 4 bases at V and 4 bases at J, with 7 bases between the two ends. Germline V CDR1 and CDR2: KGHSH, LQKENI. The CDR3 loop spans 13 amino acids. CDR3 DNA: TGTGCCAGCTCACTATTTTCCACCGGGGAGCTGTTTTTT. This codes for CASSLFSTGELFF.

CDR3 in amino acids: CASSLSGSGGALYNSPLHF. The CDR3 DNA reads TGTGCCAGCAGTTTATCAGGGTCAGGGGGCGCCCTCTATAATTCACCCCTCCACTTT. The chain links TRBV27 to TRBJ1-6, with 8 bases lining up with TRBD1. CDR3 length: 19 amino acids. The germline V gene has CDR1 MNHEY and CDR2 SMNVEV (reference sequence). V shed 0 bases and J 3 bases; nucleotides not matched to a gene: 10.

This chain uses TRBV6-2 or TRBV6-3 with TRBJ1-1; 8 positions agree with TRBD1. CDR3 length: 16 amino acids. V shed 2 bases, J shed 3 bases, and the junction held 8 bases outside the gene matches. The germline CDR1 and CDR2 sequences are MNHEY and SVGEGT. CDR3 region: CASSYTLTGVDTEAFF. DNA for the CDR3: TGTGCCAGCAGTTACACGCTGACAGGGGTGGACACTGAAGCTTTCTTT.

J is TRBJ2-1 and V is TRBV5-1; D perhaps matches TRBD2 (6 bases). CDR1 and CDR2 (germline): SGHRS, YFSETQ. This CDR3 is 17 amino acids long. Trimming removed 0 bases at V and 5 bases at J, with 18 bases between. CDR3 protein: CASSLGLGGSVDNEQFF. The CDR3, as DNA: TGCGCCAGCAGCTTGGGACTCGGAGGGAGCGTCGACAATGAGCAGTTCTTC.

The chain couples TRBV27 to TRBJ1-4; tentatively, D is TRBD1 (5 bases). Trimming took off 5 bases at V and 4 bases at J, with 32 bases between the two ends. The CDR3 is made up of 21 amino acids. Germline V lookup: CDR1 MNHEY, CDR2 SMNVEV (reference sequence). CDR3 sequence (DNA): TGTGCCAGCAGTCGCCGCTGGACACCCTTGTCAACGTTTACCATTAATGAAAAACTGTTTTTT. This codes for CASSRRWTPLSTFTINEKLFF.

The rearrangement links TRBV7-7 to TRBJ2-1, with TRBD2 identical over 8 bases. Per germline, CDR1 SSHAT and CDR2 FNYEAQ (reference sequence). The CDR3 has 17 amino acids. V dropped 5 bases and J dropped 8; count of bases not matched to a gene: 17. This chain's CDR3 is CASSPHWGAGGNDEQFF. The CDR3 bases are TGTGCCAGCAGCCCGCATTGGGGTGCGGGGGGCAACGATGAGCAGTTCTTC.

Written as DNA, the CDR3 is TGTGCCAGTAGTGTAGGACTCGACTCCTACGAGCAGTACTTC. Translating it yields CASSVGLDSYEQYF. The V gene is TRBV19, the J gene TRBJ2-7; tentatively, D is TRBD2 (5 bases). This CDR3 contains 14 residues. V lost 5 bases and J 0 bases, leaving 11 bases between the germline ends. Germline lookup yields CDR1 LNHDA and CDR2 SQIVND (reference sequence).

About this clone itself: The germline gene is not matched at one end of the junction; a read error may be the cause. The DNA for the CDR3 is TGTGCCAGCAGTTTAGAACCGGGACAGGGGATTAGTGAGCAGTTCTTC. This gives the protein CASSLEPGQGISEQFF. This sequence joins TRBV7-2 and TRBJ2-1; the match to TRBD1 covers 10 bases. The length of the CDR3 is 16 residues. In germline, CDR1 is SGHTA, CDR2 FQGNSA.

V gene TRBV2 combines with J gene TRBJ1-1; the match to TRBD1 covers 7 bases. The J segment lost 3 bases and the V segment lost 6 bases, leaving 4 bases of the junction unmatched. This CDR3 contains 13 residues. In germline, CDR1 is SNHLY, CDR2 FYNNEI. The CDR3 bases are TGTGCCAGCAGACCGACAGGGCACACTGAAGCTTTCTTT. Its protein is CASRPTGHTEAFF.

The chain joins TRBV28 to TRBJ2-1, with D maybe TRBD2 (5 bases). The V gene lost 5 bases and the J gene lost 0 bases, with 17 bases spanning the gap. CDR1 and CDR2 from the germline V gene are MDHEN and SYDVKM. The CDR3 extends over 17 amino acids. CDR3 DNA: TGTGCCAGCAGTCTAGCAACTATTTCTAGCTCCTACAATGAGCAGTTCTTC. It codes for CASSLATISSSYNEQFF.

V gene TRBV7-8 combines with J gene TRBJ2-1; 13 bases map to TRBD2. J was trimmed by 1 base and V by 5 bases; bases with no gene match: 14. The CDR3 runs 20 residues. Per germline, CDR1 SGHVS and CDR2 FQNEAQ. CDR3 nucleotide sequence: TGTGCCAGCAGCCCAAGAAGACTAGCGGGGGGTCGCCGTTCCTACAATGAGCAGTTCTTC. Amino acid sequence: CASSPRRLAGGRRSYNEQFF.

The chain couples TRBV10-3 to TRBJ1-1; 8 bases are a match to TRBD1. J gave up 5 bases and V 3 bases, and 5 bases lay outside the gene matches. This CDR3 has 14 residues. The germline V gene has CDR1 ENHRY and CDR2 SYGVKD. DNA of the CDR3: TGTGCCATCAGTGACTGGCAGGGGGCGACTGAAGCTTTCTTT. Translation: CAISDWQGATEAFF.

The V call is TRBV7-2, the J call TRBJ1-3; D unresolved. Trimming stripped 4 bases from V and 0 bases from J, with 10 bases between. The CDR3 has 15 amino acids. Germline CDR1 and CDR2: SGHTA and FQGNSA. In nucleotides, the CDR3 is TGTGCCAGCAGCTCGCCGGGGTTCTCTGGAAACACCATATATTTT. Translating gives CASSSPGFSGNTIYF.

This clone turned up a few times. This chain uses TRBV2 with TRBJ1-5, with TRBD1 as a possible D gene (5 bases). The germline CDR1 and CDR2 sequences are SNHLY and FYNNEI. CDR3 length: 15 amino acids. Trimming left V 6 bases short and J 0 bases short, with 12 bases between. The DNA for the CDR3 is TGTGCCAGCAGCAGCCTAGGGGTTAGCAATCAGCCCCAGCATTTT. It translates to CASSSLGVSNQPQHF.

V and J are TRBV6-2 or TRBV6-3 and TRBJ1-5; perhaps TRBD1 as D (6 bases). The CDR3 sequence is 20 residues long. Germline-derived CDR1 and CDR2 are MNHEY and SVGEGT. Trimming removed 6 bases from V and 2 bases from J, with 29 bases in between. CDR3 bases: TGTGCCAGCAGCCACAATATGACTCAGGGGCGGCAGTTGGGCAATCAGCCCCAGCATTTT. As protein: CASSHNMTQGRQLGNQPQHF.

CDR3 nucleotides: TGTGCCAGCAGCTTGAGGACAGGGGTTGGAGCTAACTATGGCTACACCTTC. Translated: CASSLRTGVGANYGYTF. The V and J genes are TRBV5-8 and TRBJ1-2; TRBD1 matches 9 bases. Germline CDR1 and CDR2: SGHTS and YDEGEE. The CDR3 loop spans 17 amino acids. After removal of 1 base from V and 0 bases from J, the junction contained 7 bases not matched to a gene. Drawing the rest from reference TRBV5-8 and TRBJ1-2, the complete variable domain is EAGVTQSPTHLIKTRGQQATLRCSPISGHTSVYWYQQALGLGLQFLLWYDEGEERNRGNFPPRFSGRQFPNYSSELNVNALELEDSALYLCASSLRTGVGANYGYTFGSGTRLTVV.

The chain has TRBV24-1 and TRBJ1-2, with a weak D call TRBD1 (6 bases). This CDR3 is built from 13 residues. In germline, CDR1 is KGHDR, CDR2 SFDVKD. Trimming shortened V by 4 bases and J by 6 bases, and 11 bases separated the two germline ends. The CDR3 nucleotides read TGTGCCACCAGTGACCATAAGGGGGATGGCTACACCTTC. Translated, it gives CATSDHKGDGYTF.

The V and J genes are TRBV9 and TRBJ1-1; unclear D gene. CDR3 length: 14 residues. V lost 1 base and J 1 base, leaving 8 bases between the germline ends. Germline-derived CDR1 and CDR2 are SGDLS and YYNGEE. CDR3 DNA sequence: TGTGCCAGCAGCGTATCTTCCTCGAACACTGAAGCTTTCTTT. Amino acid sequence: CASSVSSSNTEAFF.

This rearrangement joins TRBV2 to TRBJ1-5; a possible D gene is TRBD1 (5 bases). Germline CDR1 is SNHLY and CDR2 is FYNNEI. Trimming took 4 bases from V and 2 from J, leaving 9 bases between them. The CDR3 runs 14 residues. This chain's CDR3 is CASSAGEGNQPQHF. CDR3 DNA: TGTGCCAGCAGTGCGGGGGAAGGCAATCAGCCCCAGCATTTT.

CDR3 in DNA: TGTGCCAGCAGTGAATATTCTATCTTGGACACTGAAGCTTTCTTT. Translated: CASSEYSILDTEAFF. The V and J genes are TRBV6-1 and TRBJ1-1, with D hard to call. The CDR3 loop spans 15 amino acids. Germline CDR1 and CDR2: MNHNS and SASEGT. Deletions cut 2 bases from V and 3 bases from J, with 13 bases between.

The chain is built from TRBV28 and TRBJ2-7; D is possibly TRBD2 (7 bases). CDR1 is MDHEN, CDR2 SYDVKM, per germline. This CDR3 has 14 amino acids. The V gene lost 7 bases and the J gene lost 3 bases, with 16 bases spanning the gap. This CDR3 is CASKRGGTYYEQYF. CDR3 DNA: TGTGCCAGCAAAAGGGGGGGAACCTACTACGAGCAGTACTTC.

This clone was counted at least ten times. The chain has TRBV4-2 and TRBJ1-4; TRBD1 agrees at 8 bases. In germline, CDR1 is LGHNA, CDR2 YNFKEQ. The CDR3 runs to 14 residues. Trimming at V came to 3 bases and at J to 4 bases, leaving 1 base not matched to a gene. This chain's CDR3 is CASSHGQGNEKLFF. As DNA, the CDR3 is TGTGCCAGCAGCCACGGACAGGGTAATGAAAAACTGTTTTTT.

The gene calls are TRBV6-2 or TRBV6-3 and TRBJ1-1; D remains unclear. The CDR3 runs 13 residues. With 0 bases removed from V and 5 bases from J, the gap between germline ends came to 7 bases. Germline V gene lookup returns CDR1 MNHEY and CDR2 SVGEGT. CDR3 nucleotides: TGTGCCAGCAGTTACTCGGAGCTGACTGAAGCTTTCTTT. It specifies CASSYSELTEAFF.

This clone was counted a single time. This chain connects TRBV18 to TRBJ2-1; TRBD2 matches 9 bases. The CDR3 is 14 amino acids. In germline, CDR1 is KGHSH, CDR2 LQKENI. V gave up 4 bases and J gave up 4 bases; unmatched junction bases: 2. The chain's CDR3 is CASSLSGGYNEQFF. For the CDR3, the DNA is TGTGCCAGCTCACTTAGCGGGGGATACAATGAGCAGTTCTTC.

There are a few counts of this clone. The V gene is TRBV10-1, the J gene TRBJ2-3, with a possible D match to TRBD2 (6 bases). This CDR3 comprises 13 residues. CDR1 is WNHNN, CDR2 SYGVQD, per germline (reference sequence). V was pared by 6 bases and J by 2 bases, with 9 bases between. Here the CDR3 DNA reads TGCGCCAGCAGGGGACTGAACACAGATACGCAGTATTTT. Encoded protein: CASRGLNTDTQYF.

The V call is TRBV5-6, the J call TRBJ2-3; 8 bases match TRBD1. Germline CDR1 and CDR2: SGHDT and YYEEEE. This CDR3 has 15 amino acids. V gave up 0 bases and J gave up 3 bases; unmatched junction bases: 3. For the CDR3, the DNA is TGTGCCAGCAGCTTGGGGCAGGGGGCAACAGATACGCAGTATTTT. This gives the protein CASSLGQGATDTQYF.

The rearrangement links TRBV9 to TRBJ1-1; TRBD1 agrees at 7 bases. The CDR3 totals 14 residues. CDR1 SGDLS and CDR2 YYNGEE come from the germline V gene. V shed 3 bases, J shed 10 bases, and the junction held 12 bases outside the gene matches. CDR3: CASSDRFEGARAFF. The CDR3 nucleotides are TGTGCCAGCAGCGACCGATTCGAGGGGGCGCGAGCTTTCTTT.

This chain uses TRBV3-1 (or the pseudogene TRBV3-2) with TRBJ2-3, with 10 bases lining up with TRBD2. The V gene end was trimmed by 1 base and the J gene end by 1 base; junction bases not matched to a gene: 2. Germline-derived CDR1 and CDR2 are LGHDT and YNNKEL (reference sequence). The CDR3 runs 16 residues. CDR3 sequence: CASSQALAGGTDTQYF. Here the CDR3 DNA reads TGTGCCAGCAGCCAAGCCCTAGCGGGGGGCACAGATACGCAGTATTTT.

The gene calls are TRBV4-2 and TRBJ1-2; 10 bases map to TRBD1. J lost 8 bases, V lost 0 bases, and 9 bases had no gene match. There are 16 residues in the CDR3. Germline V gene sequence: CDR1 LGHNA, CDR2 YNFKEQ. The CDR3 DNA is TGTGCCAGCAGCCAAGACGCGACAGGGGGCTGGAGGGGCTACACCTTC. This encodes CASSQDATGGWRGYTF.

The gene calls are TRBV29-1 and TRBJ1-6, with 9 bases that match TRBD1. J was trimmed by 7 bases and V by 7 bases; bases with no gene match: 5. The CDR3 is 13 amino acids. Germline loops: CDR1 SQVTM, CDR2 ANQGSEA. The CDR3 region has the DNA TGCAGCGCCGGACAGGGGAGGAATTCACCCCTCCACTTT. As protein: CSAGQGRNSPLHF.